A single sample gave rise to the 21 T cell receptor beta chains below, sequenced in a study of OX40 agonist ivuxolimab in advanced cancers. Method: immunoSEQ multiplex PCR; TCRdb's copy keeps in-frame clones and lacks some. Of fewer than 80,000 clones in the sample, 84% were seen once. The source material was CD4+ or CD8+ T cells sorted from blood, sampled in a trial of the OX40 agonist ivuxolimab. Source of these receptors: an adult with an advanced solid tumor such as melanoma, head and neck, liver or kidney cancer.

A remark on this clone: The identical CDR3 is also encoded by other nucleotide sequences in the sample. The rearrangement joins TRBV5-1 to TRBJ2-5; D gene ambiguous. V lost 4 bases to trimming and J lost 1 base, with 11 bases between them. This CDR3 is built from 14 residues. Germline assignment: CDR1 SGHRS and CDR2 YFSETQ. DNA of the CDR3: TGCGCCAGCAGCCTACTCAGCTTCCAAGAGACCCAGTACTTC. It is translated as CASSLLSFQETQYF.

The chain uses TRBV19 and TRBJ1-2; unclear D gene. CDR1 and CDR2 from the germline V gene are LNHDA and SQIVND (reference sequence). With 5 bases removed from V and 8 bases from J, the gap between germline ends came to 27 bases. The CDR3 contains 17 residues. CDR3 region: CASSSRSGTAPTRGYTF. The CDR3 coding sequence is TGTGCCAGTAGTTCCAGGTCAGGAACAGCCCCAACGAGGGGCTACACCTTC.

The chain links TRBV15 to TRBJ1-1; D is undetermined. Germline CDR1 is LNHNV and CDR2 is YYDKDF (reference sequence). The V and J ends lost 5 bases and 9 bases respectively, with 22 bases between them. The CDR3 extends over 15 amino acids. The CDR3 reads CATSVDSGSRAKAFF. In DNA, the CDR3 is TGTGCCACCAGCGTCGACTCTGGCAGTAGAGCCAAAGCTTTCTTT. Full variable domain (remainder filled in from reference TRBV15 and TRBJ1-1): DAMVIQNPRYQVTQFGKPVTLSCSQTLNHNVMYWYQQKSSQAPKLLFHYYDKDFNNEADTPDNFQSRRPNTSFCFLDIRSPGLGDTAMYLCATSVDSGSRAKAFFGQGTRLTVV.

A single count supports this clone. The V call is TRBV29-1, the J call TRBJ2-3; 8 nucleotides align to TRBD1. V lost 8 bases and J lost 1; bases outside the gene matches: 8. CDR3 length equals 14 residues. Germline V CDR1 and CDR2: SQVTM, ANQGSEA. CDR3 DNA: TGCAGCACAGGCGGGACAGGTGGCACAGATACGCAGTATTTT. Translating it yields CSTGGTGGTDTQYF.

The J gene is TRBJ2-7, the V gene TRBV9, with 9 positions matching TRBD1. The CDR3 runs to 14 residues. From germline, CDR1 is SGDLS and CDR2 YYNGEE. Trimming cost V 3 bases and J 5 bases; bases outside gene matches: 6. The CDR3 coding sequence is TGTGCCAGCAGCGGACAGGGGGTTTTGGACGAGCAGTACTTC. This encodes CASSGQGVLDEQYF.

The CDR3 is CASRGVSDEQYF. The CDR3 DNA follows: TGCGCCAGCAGGGGAGTCAGTGACGAGCAGTACTTC. V usage is TRBV5-1 and J usage is TRBJ2-7; D is perhaps TRBD2 (5 bases). Trimming took off 5 bases at V and 5 bases at J, with 11 bases between the two ends. This CDR3 comprises 12 residues. Germline V gene lookup returns CDR1 SGHRS and CDR2 YFSETQ.

The chain recombines TRBV7-2 with TRBJ1-3; D is unclear. CDR3 length equals 12 residues. Trimming removed 2 bases from V and 8 bases from J, with 7 bases in between. Germline CDR1 SGHTA, CDR2 FQGNSA. The CDR3 reads CASSLMSDTIYF. Written as DNA, the CDR3 is TGTGCCAGCAGCTTAATGTCGGACACCATATATTTT.

There are a few counts of this clone. The rearrangement joins TRBV11-3 to TRBJ2-1, with a tentative D call TRBD1 (5 bases). The CDR3 has 14 residues. Germline-derived CDR1 and CDR2 are SGHNT and YENEEA. V was clipped by 5 bases and J by 5 bases, with 13 bases between them. The CDR3 region has the DNA TGTGCCAGCAGCCAGGACACGTTGGACAATGAGCAGTTCTTC. As protein: CASSQDTLDNEQFF. The variable domain in full, completed from reference TRBV11-3 and TRBJ2-1, reads EAGVVQSPRYKIIEKKQPVAFWCNPISGHNTLYWYLQNLGQGPELLIRYENEEAVDDSQLPKDRFSAERLKGVDSTLKIQPAELGDSAVYLCASSQDTLDNEQFFGPGTRLTVL.

The chain uses TRBV12-5 and TRBJ1-5; D not certain. V was pared by 5 bases and J by 6 bases, with 14 bases between. CDR3 size: 14 residues. CDR1 and CDR2 (germline): LGHNT, FRNRAP. CDR3 coding DNA: TGTGCTAGTGGTGCGGTCATAGGTAGTCAGCCCCAGCATTTT. Translation gives CASGAVIGSQPQHF.

The chain joins TRBV18 to TRBJ2-1, with D tentatively TRBD2 (5 bases). CDR1 is KGHSH and CDR2 is LQKENI in the germline V gene. The CDR3 consists of 13 residues. Trimming pared 6 bases from V and 9 bases from J, leaving 15 bases between. This chain's CDR3 is CASSLTRGVEQFF. CDR3 DNA: TGTGCCAGCTCTCTAACTAGAGGCGTTGAGCAGTTCTTC.

The chain uses TRBV19 and TRBJ2-1, with 8 bases aligning to TRBD1. Germline V gene sequence: CDR1 LNHDA, CDR2 SQIVND (reference sequence). The CDR3 length is 16 residues. V was clipped by 4 bases and J by 15 bases; unmatched bases: 20. CDR3 in DNA: TGTGCCAGTAGTACCACCCTTCAGACAGGGGAGAGGTGGCCGTTCTTC. Protein sequence: CASSTTLQTGERWPFF.

This clone has only one observation. This sequence joins TRBV27 and TRBJ2-7; D unclear. This CDR3 comprises 14 residues. Trimming took 2 bases from V and 2 from J, leaving 10 bases between them. Germline V gene sequence: CDR1 MNHEY, CDR2 SMNVEV (reference sequence). CDR3 residues: CASSLIVGTYEQYF. The CDR3 coding sequence is TGTGCCAGCAGTTTAATTGTCGGAACCTACGAGCAGTACTTC.

The genes are TRBV19 and TRBJ1-2; D not certain. This CDR3 spans 13 amino acids. The germline V gene encodes CDR1 LNHDA and CDR2 SQIVND (reference sequence). V dropped 3 bases and J dropped 5 bases, with 10 bases sitting between them. The CDR3 nucleotides are TGTGCCAGTAGTATCCAGCCTCGGTATGGCTACACCTTC. Translating gives CASSIQPRYGYTF.

The V call is TRBV5-1, the J call TRBJ2-3; either TRBD1 or TRBD2 may fit D (6 bases each). Looked up from germline, CDR1 is SGHRS and CDR2 is YFSETQ. The CDR3 has 15 amino acids. V lost 3 bases to trimming and J lost 2 bases, with 13 bases between them. CDR3 sequence: CASSSRGAPTDTQYF. Written as DNA, the CDR3 is TGCGCCAGCAGCTCTAGGGGGGCCCCCACAGATACGCAGTATTTT.

The chain uses TRBV28 and TRBJ1-6, with 7 positions matching TRBD1. There are 16 residues in the CDR3. CDR1 and CDR2 (germline): MDHEN, SYDVKM. The V segment lost 3 bases and the J segment 6 bases; nucleotides outside the gene matches: 8. CDR3 sequence (DNA): TGTGCCAGCAGTTTGGGGTCGACAGGGCTTAATTCACCCCTCCACTTT. Protein sequence: CASSLGSTGLNSPLHF.

V and J are TRBV6-5 and TRBJ2-7; 10 bases align to TRBD2. V dropped 4 bases and J dropped 4; count of bases not matched to a gene: 7. The CDR3 length is 15 residues. The germline V gene encodes CDR1 MNHEY and CDR2 SVGAGI. The CDR3 DNA reads TGTGCCAGCAGTTTAGCGCTAGCGGGGGAGTACGAGCAGTACTTC. It yields the protein CASSLALAGEYEQYF.

This clone was observed a few times. The rearrangement links TRBV9 to TRBJ2-1; 12 bases map to TRBD2. CDR1 SGDLS and CDR2 YYNGEE come from the germline V gene. V lost 1 base, J lost 9 bases, and 5 bases stayed unmatched. The CDR3 contains 15 residues. The CDR3 is CASSVSLAGGSEQFF. The CDR3 DNA reads TGTGCCAGCAGCGTAAGTCTAGCGGGGGGGAGTGAGCAGTTCTTC. Complete variable domain (other parts from reference TRBV9 and TRBJ2-1): DSGVTQTPKHLITATGQRVTLRCSPRSGDLSVYWYQQSLDQGLQFLIQYYNGEERAKGNILERFSAQQFPDLHSELNLSSLELGDSALYFCASSVSLAGGSEQFFGPGTRLTVL.

The rearrangement links TRBV14 to TRBJ2-7, with 8 bases fitting TRBD1. From germline, CDR1 is SGHDN and CDR2 FVKESK. V dropped 4 bases and J dropped 1; count of bases not matched to a gene: 6. The CDR3 contains 15 residues. The CDR3 region is CASSRPGTGSYEQYF. Written as DNA, the CDR3 is TGTGCCAGCAGCCGGCCCGGGACAGGATCCTACGAGCAGTACTTC.

The gene calls are TRBV7-9 and TRBJ1-1, with 12 bases that match TRBD1. The V gene end was trimmed by 4 bases and the J gene end by 5 bases; junction bases not matched to a gene: 2. In germline, CDR1 is SEHNR, CDR2 FQNEAQ (reference sequence). The CDR3 extends over 14 amino acids. CDR3 DNA: TGTGCCAGCAGCTCGGGACAGGGGGCAACTGAAGCTTTCTTT. This sequence encodes CASSSGQGATEAFF.

The chain uses TRBV29-1 and TRBJ1-1, with D possibly matching TRBD1 (5 bases). The CDR3 loop spans 14 amino acids. V lost 5 bases and J 4 bases, leaving 17 bases between the germline ends. Per the germline V gene, CDR1 is SQVTM and CDR2 is ANQGSEA. The CDR3 DNA reads TGCAGCGTTTCGGTCAATTTAAGGGGCACTGAAGCTTTCTTT. Translated: CSVSVNLRGTEAFF.

The sample holds one count of this clone. The V gene is TRBV6-6, the J gene TRBJ2-7; a weak D match, TRBD2 (6 bases). V was cut by 6 bases and J by 5 bases, with 20 bases left in between. CDR1 is MNHNY, CDR2 SVGAGI, per germline (reference sequence). This CDR3 has 15 amino acids. Written as DNA, the CDR3 is TGTGCCAGCAGGGCGCGAAGGGGAGGTCTACACGAGCAGTACTTC. Encoded protein: CASRARRGGLHEQYF.